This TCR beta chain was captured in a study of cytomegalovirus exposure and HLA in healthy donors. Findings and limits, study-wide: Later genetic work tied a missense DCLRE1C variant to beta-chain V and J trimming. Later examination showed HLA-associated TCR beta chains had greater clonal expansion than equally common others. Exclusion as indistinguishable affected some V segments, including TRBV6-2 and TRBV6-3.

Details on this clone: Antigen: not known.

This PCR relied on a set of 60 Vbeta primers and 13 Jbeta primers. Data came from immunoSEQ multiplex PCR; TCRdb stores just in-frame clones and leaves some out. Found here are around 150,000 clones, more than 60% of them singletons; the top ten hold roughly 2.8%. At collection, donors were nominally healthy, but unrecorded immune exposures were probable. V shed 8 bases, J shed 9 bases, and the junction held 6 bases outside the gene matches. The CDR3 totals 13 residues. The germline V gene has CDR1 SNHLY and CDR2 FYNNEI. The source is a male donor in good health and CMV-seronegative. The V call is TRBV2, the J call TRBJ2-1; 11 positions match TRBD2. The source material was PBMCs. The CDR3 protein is CASLAGGGGEQFF. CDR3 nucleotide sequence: TGTGCCAGCCTAGCGGGAGGAGGCGGTGAGCAGTTCTTC.